These 18 T cell receptor beta chains share one sample of origin, sequenced in a study of CXCR3-negative and CXCR3-positive naive CD8 T cells. Overall study results and limits: CXCR3-positive naive cells had more hydrophobic TRB CDR3s than CXCR3-negative naive cells.

UMI-tagged TRB cDNA libraries were built via 5' RACE. TCRdb reanalyzed the 5' RACE reads, giving one entry per CDR3 protein sequence and no DNA. The sample has 85,000 to 120,000 distinct CDR3 sequences. These receptors have no known antigen. Sequencing input: naive CXCR3+ CD8+ T cells from blood. The subset is: CD45RO-CCR7+CD27+CD95- naive CD8+ T cells expressing CXCR3 (TNR3+). The receptors were gathered from a human donor in good health. Some clones in this sample may be carry-over from other donors' samples.

V gene TRBV29-1 combines with J gene TRBJ1-1; TCRdb designates TRBD1, a call that cannot be tested without DNA. The CDR3 spans 11 residues. Germline CDR1 and CDR2: SQVTM and ANQGSEA. CDR3 residues: CSGLWGAEAFF.

The CDR3 reads CASSPPLGQPQHF. The rearrangement joins TRBV3-1 to TRBJ1-5; there is no DNA to check the TCRdb D call of TRBD1. Germline CDR1 is LGHDT and CDR2 is YNNKEL (reference sequence). The CDR3 contains 13 residues.

The rearrangement uses TRBV29-1 and TRBJ2-2; TCRdb's assignment of TRBD2 cannot be checked, as there is no DNA. The CDR3 is made up of 14 amino acids. Germline V gene sequence: CDR1 SQVTM, CDR2 ANQGSEA. CDR3 residues: CSAGLAANTGELFF.

The chain employs TRBV7-6 and TRBJ1-6; TCRdb's D call, TRBD1, is unchecked because there is no DNA. Germline CDR1 SGHVS, CDR2 FNYEAQ. The length of the CDR3 is 14 residues. The CDR3 loop reads CASSSGTGASPLHF.

The rearrangement links TRBV12-5 to TRBJ2-5; TCRdb indicates TRBD2, and absent DNA this call remains unverified. CDR1 and CDR2 (germline): LGHNT, FRNRAP. This CDR3 spans 16 amino acids. CDR3 region: CASGLVPSGAQGTQYF.

The chain uses TRBV12-3 or TRBV12-4 and TRBJ2-2. The CDR3 runs 14 residues. The CDR3 region is CASSPLGYTGELFF.

The chain carries TRBV11-2 and TRBJ1-1; TCRdb calls TRBD1, which cannot be checked without DNA. CDR1 and CDR2 (germline): SGHAT, FQNNGV. The CDR3 spans 16 residues. CDR3 residues: CASSPNPGWEDTEAFF.

The chain carries TRBV14 and TRBJ2-3; absent DNA, TCRdb's TRBD1 call cannot be checked. The CDR3 runs to 17 residues. The V gene's germline CDR1 is SGHDN and CDR2 FVKESK. CDR3 sequence: CASSEEYTQGNTDTQYF.

The genes are TRBV29-1 and TRBJ2-7. CDR1 SQVTM and CDR2 ANQGSEA come from the germline V gene. The CDR3 has 14 residues. The CDR3 sequence: CSVGSRGSSYEQYF.

The chain carries TRBV28 and TRBJ2-3; TCRdb's D gene call, TRBD1, goes unchecked for lack of DNA. The CDR3 length is 14 residues. Germline-derived CDR1 and CDR2 are MDHEN and SYDVKM. The CDR3 sequence is CASSPSTDTDTQYF. Filled out from reference TRBV28 and TRBJ2-3, the complete variable domain reads DVKVTQSSRYLVKRTGEKVFLECVQDMDHENMFWYRQDPGLGLRLIYFSYDVKMKEKGDIPEGYSVSREKKERFSLILESASTNQTSMYLCASSPSTDTDTQYFGPGTRLTVL.

The chain carries TRBV11-2 and TRBJ2-3. Germline V gene lookup returns CDR1 SGHAT and CDR2 FQNNGV. The CDR3 extends over 14 amino acids. The CDR3 sequence is CASSLDLATDTQYF.

V gene TRBV28 combines with J gene TRBJ2-7. Germline lookup yields CDR1 MDHEN and CDR2 SYDVKM. This CDR3 is 16 amino acids long. CDR3 sequence reads: CASSLRTGDPSYEQYF.

The chain is built from TRBV29-1 and TRBJ2-7; the D call of TRBD2 rests on TCRdb alone, since no DNA is present to check it. CDR3 length: 13 residues. Germline values: CDR1 SQVTM, CDR2 ANQGSEA. The CDR3 loop is CSVSSGSFYEQYF.

The chain combines TRBV20-1 with TRBJ2-2; TCRdb's D gene call, TRBD1, goes unchecked for lack of DNA. The CDR3 is 16 residues long. The germline CDR1 and CDR2 sequences are DFQATT and SNEGSKA (reference sequence). CDR3 in amino acids: CSARPARGDDTGELFF.

The chain is built from TRBV25-1 and TRBJ2-3. Looked up from germline, CDR1 is MGHDK and CDR2 is SYGVNS. The CDR3 extends over 12 amino acids. CDR3 residues: CASSGLADTQYF.

The V call is TRBV12-3 or TRBV12-4, the J call TRBJ1-4; TCRdb designates TRBD1, a call that cannot be tested without DNA. The CDR3 contains 13 residues. The chain's CDR3 is CASTAGPYEKQFF.

The chain employs TRBV27 and TRBJ2-3; as DNA is missing, the TRBD2 call by TCRdb cannot be tested. CDR3 length: 14 residues. Germline lookup yields CDR1 MNHEY and CDR2 SMNVEV (reference sequence). The CDR3 region is CASSFGGATDTQYF.

This chain links TRBV7-3 with TRBJ2-1. The germline V gene has CDR1 SGHTA and CDR2 FQGTGA. There are 13 residues in the CDR3. CDR3 protein: CASSVGVGNEQFF.